The 22 T cell receptor beta chains listed next were all sequenced from one sample in a study of cytomegalovirus exposure and HLA in healthy donors. In the PCR, 60 Vbeta and 13 Jbeta primers were used. Profiled with immunoSEQ multiplex PCR; TCRdb holds only in-frame clones, not every one. The table for this sample gives over 100,000 clones. Sequenced input: PBMCs. The receptor set was obtained from a man aged 18-30 years in good health and CMV-seronegative.

The genes are TRBV6-5 and TRBJ2-7; 8 nucleotides line up with TRBD2. The CDR3 sequence is 15 residues long. The V gene's germline CDR1 is MNHEY and CDR2 SVGAGI. With V trimmed by 2 bases and J by 3 bases, 6 bases remained unmatched. This chain's CDR3 is CASSYQAGDNYEQYF. In DNA form, the CDR3 reads TGTGCCAGCAGTTACCAAGCGGGGGACAACTACGAGCAGTACTTC.

The CDR3 is CASSLDINRQETQYF. CDR3 DNA: TGTGCCAGCAGCTTGGACATCAACCGCCAAGAGACCCAGTACTTC. This chain joins TRBV5-6 and TRBJ2-5; D gene uncertain. Germline CDR1 reads SGHDT; CDR2 reads YYEEEE. This CDR3 comprises 15 residues. V was shortened by 0 bases and J by 1 base, with 10 bases between the two germline ends.

V usage is TRBV11-2 and J usage is TRBJ1-2, with D perhaps TRBD1 (5 bases). CDR1 is SGHAT, CDR2 FQNNGV, per germline. Trimming removed 0 bases from V and 4 bases from J, with 12 bases in between. This CDR3 has 15 residues. DNA for the CDR3: TGTGCCAGCAGCTTAGATGGGGCGTTGGGCTATGGCTACACCTTC. It encodes CASSLDGALGYGYTF.

The J gene is TRBJ2-5, the V gene TRBV19, with 8 positions matching TRBD1. Unmatched junction bases numbered 14, after V lost 3 bases and J lost 5 bases. The length of the CDR3 is 17 residues. CDR1 LNHDA and CDR2 SQIVND come from the germline V gene (reference sequence). CDR3 region: CASSILPGGFGGETQYF. The CDR3 DNA reads as TGTGCCAGTAGTATTCTGCCAGGGGGCTTTGGCGGTGAGACCCAGTACTTC.

This chain connects TRBV28 to TRBJ1-5; TRBD1 matches 8 bases. The germline V gene encodes CDR1 MDHEN and CDR2 SYDVKM. This CDR3 region has 17 residues. Unmatched junction bases numbered 14, after V lost 4 bases and J lost 6 bases. This CDR3 reads CASSSPGQELAGQPQHF. As DNA, the CDR3 is TGTGCCAGCAGTTCCCCGGGACAGGAACTAGCGGGTCAGCCCCAGCATTTT. Looking up the rest from reference TRBV28 and TRBJ1-5 gives the full variable domain: DVKVTQSSRYLVKRTGEKVFLECVQDMDHENMFWYRQDPGLGLRLIYFSYDVKMKEKGDIPEGYSVSREKKERFSLILESASTNQTSMYLCASSSPGQELAGQPQHFGDGTRLSIL.

This chain links TRBV18 with TRBJ1-1; D remains unclear. The CDR3 contains 16 residues. The ends were cut back, 6 bases at V and 3 bases at J, with 20 bases in the middle. Looked up from germline, CDR1 is KGHSH and CDR2 is LQKENI. CDR3 loop: CASSRIAEGWDTEAFF. In DNA, the CDR3 is TGTGCCAGCTCCAGAATTGCCGAGGGTTGGGACACTGAAGCTTTCTTT.

The CDR3 nucleotides are TGTGCCAGCAGCAGGGACAGGGGGCAGGGTATGGGGACTGAAGCTTTCTTT. It encodes CASSRDRGQGMGTEAFF. This chain links TRBV5-8 with TRBJ1-1; TRBD1 matches at 12 bases. The CDR3 spans 17 residues. Germline V gene data show CDR1 as SGHTS and CDR2 as YDEGEE. After removal of 4 bases from V and 5 bases from J, the junction contained 12 bases not matched to a gene.

V and J are TRBV5-5 and TRBJ2-5; TRBD1 matches at 10 bases. The germline V gene encodes CDR1 SGHKS and CDR2 YYEKEE (reference sequence). CDR3 size: 16 residues. V was clipped by 4 bases and J by 3 bases; unmatched bases: 9. CDR3 sequence: CASSLRPGTGEETQYF. In DNA, the CDR3 is TGTGCCAGCAGCCTCCGTCCCGGGACAGGGGAAGAGACCCAGTACTTC. Supplemented by reference TRBV5-5 and TRBJ2-5, the full variable domain reads DAGVTQSPTHLIKTRGQQVTLRCSPISGHKSVSWYQQVLGQGPQFIFQYYEKEERGRGNFPDRFSARQFPNYSSELNVNALLLGDSALYLCASSLRPGTGEETQYFGPGTRLLVL.

The rearrangement links TRBV27 to TRBJ2-7, with 9 positions matching TRBD1. The CDR3 length is 15 residues. Germline V gene sequence: CDR1 MNHEY, CDR2 SMNVEV (reference sequence). The ends lost 8 bases at V and 6 bases at J; junction bases unmatched: 14. In nucleotides, the CDR3 is TGTGCCAGCGGAAGGGACAGGGCAATCAGTCCCGAGCAGTACTTC. Translated, it gives CASGRDRAISPEQYF.

The chain uses TRBV7-8 and TRBJ2-3, with 9 bases lining up with TRBD1. V lost 5 bases, J lost 4 bases, and 7 bases stayed unmatched. This CDR3 contains 15 residues. CDR1 is SGHVS and CDR2 is FQNEAQ in the germline V gene. CDR3 region: CASSRGQGKADTQYF. DNA for the CDR3: TGTGCCAGCAGCCGGGGACAGGGTAAAGCAGATACGCAGTATTTT.

In DNA, the CDR3 is TGTGCCAGCAGTATCAGGGGGTCCTACGAGCAGTACTTC. Its protein product is CASSIRGSYEQYF. This sequence joins TRBV7-9 and TRBJ2-7, with 7 bases identical to TRBD1. The CDR3 length is 13 residues. Germline trimming cut 6 bases from V and 1 base from J; bases unmatched to any gene: 3. CDR1 is SEHNR and CDR2 is FQNEAQ in the germline V gene (reference sequence).

This chain connects TRBV5-6 to TRBJ2-7, with a weak D call TRBD1 (5 bases). CDR1 and CDR2 (germline): SGHDT, YYEEEE. V lost 5 bases to trimming and J lost 5 bases, with 17 bases between them. The CDR3 length is 14 residues. CDR3 in DNA: TGTGCCAGCAGACAAGCAGGGTCAGGCCACGAGCAGTACTTC. Residues: CASRQAGSGHEQYF.

The rearrangement joins TRBV10-3 to TRBJ2-7; 9 bases are shared with TRBD1. V was clipped by 2 bases and J by 0 bases; unmatched bases: 5. The CDR3 runs to 16 residues. Germline CDR1 is ENHRY and CDR2 is SYGVKD. The CDR3 reads CAISEPLDRGSYEQYF. The DNA of the CDR3 is TGTGCCATCAGTGAGCCGCTGGACAGGGGCTCCTACGAGCAGTACTTC.

The V gene is TRBV5-1, the J gene TRBJ1-2; 7 bases are a match to TRBD1. CDR1 and CDR2 from the germline V gene are SGHRS and YFSETQ. V dropped 3 bases and J dropped 6; count of bases not matched to a gene: 11. The CDR3 extends over 15 amino acids. For the CDR3, the DNA is TGCGCCAGCAGCTCTAAGTGGACCGGGACAGATGGCTACACCTTC. Translated, it gives CASSSKWTGTDGYTF.

The chain employs TRBV9 and TRBJ1-2; TRBD1 matches 7 bases. The CDR3 covers 14 residues. CDR1 is SGDLS, CDR2 YYNGEE, per germline. V lost 4 bases, J lost 4 bases, and 7 bases stayed unmatched. The CDR3 DNA sequence: TGTGCCAGCAGCAGCCTACAGGGGCTCTATGGCTACACCTTC. It translates to CASSSLQGLYGYTF.

The chain employs TRBV30 and TRBJ1-5; no clear D. V was shortened by 2 bases and J by 4 bases, with 6 bases between the two germline ends. The CDR3 extends over 12 amino acids. Germline lookup yields CDR1 GTSNPN and CDR2 SVGIG (reference sequence). CDR3 nucleotides: TGTGCCTGGAGTTCAGGAAATCAGCCCCAGCATTTT. Protein product: CAWSSGNQPQHF.

CDR3 sequence: CASSDRGHPGGETQYF. Here the CDR3 DNA reads TGTGCCAGCTCGGACAGGGGGCATCCAGGGGGGGAGACCCAGTACTTC. The chain is built from TRBV6-6 and TRBJ2-5; 11 bases fit TRBD1. The germline CDR1 and CDR2 sequences are MNHNY and SVGAGI (reference sequence). The CDR3 is 16 amino acids. Losses at the gene ends were 8 bases for V and 5 bases for J; bases not matched to a gene: 13.

The rearrangement uses TRBV4-2 and TRBJ2-7, with D possibly TRBD2 on 6 matching bases. The CDR3 runs to 15 residues. The germline V gene has CDR1 LGHNA and CDR2 YNFKEQ. Trimming cost V 1 base and J 2 bases, with 12 bases left between them. The CDR3 here is CASSQGPRLAYEQYF. The CDR3 region has the DNA TGTGCCAGCAGCCAAGGACCTAGACTAGCCTACGAGCAGTACTTC.

The chain links TRBV25-1 to TRBJ1-1, with 7 bases aligning to TRBD1. V lost 4 bases and J lost 5; bases outside the gene matches: 10. The germline CDR1 and CDR2 sequences are MGHDK and SYGVNS. This CDR3 spans 15 amino acids. In DNA form, the CDR3 reads TGTGCCAGCAGTGGTGCGTTGACAGGGCAAACTGAAGCTTTCTTT. Translation: CASSGALTGQTEAFF.

V and J are TRBV18 and TRBJ2-2; D may be TRBD1 (5 bases). Germline CDR1 KGHSH, CDR2 LQKENI. This CDR3 region has 14 residues. V lost 2 bases and J 6 bases, leaving 10 bases between the germline ends. The CDR3 nucleotides are TGTGCCAGCTCACCAGCCTCAGGGCCCGGGGAGCTGTTTTTT. Encoded protein: CASSPASGPGELFF.

The rearrangement links TRBV19 to TRBJ2-5; D might be TRBD2 (7 bases). Germline V gene lookup returns CDR1 LNHDA and CDR2 SQIVND (reference sequence). The CDR3 runs 16 residues. V was trimmed by 1 base and J by 5 bases, leaving 17 bases between them. The CDR3 region has the DNA TGTGCCAGTAGTATAGGGCTCGGCGGGGGCATGGAGACCCAGTACTTC. Translation gives CASSIGLGGGMETQYF.

The chain joins TRBV16 to TRBJ2-2; perhaps TRBD1 as D (6 bases). The V gene's germline CDR1 is KGHSY and CDR2 FQNENV. The V and J ends lost 0 bases and 5 bases respectively, with 7 bases between them. The CDR3 runs to 14 residues. In DNA form, the CDR3 reads TGTGCCAGCAGCCAATCGAGGGGGACCGGGGAGCTGTTTTTT. Amino acids: CASSQSRGTGELFF.